Presented here are 25 T cell receptor beta chains from one specimen sequenced in a study of shared clonotypes between healthy human individuals. Sequencing used immunoSEQ multiplex PCR; TCRdb keeps in-frame clones, though not all of them. Found here are approximately 2.5 million clones, 93% of them singletons; the top ten hold 0.36%. Material: naive CD4+ T cells from PBMCs. Subset described: CD45RA+ positively selected. Receptor source: a man aged 18 to 30 in good health. Some clones in this sample may be carry-over from other donors' samples.

This chain connects TRBV28 to TRBJ1-4; the D gene is possibly TRBD1 (5 bases). Germline V gene sequence: CDR1 MDHEN, CDR2 SYDVKM. The CDR3 totals 14 residues. V was clipped by 4 bases and J by 4 bases, with 10 bases between them. CDR3 nucleotides: TGTGCCAGCAGTTCCGGGGGGAATAATGAAAAACTGTTTTTT. The encoded protein is CASSSGGNNEKLFF.

This clone has a single count. Other DNA sequences from this sample encode an identical CDR3 as well. The rearrangement joins TRBV5-1 to TRBJ1-4; D is undetermined. From germline, CDR1 is SGHRS and CDR2 YFSETQ. V gave up 2 bases and J gave up 8 bases, with 10 bases separating them. The CDR3 covers 13 residues. CDR3 sequence: CASSLTVGEKLFF. CDR3 DNA sequence: TGCGCCAGCAGCTTAACAGTGGGGGAAAAACTGTTTTTT.

In regard to this clone: One end of the junction is discordant with germline, which a read error may explain. The chain has TRBV7-3 and TRBJ2-1, with 9 nucleotides matching TRBD2. Germline V gene sequence: CDR1 SGHTA, CDR2 FQGTGA. The CDR3 is made up of 15 amino acids. CDR3 sequence (DNA): TGTGCCAGCAGCTTAAGGCGGGAGGGCTACGATGAGCAGTTCTTC. Its protein is CASSLRREGYDEQFF.

The J gene is TRBJ2-1, the V gene TRBV5-4; 8 bases align to TRBD2. Germline CDR1 and CDR2: SGHNT and YYREEE (reference sequence). The V and J ends lost 2 bases and 9 bases, in that order; junction bases with no gene match: 7. The CDR3 is made up of 14 amino acids. CDR3 loop: CASSLGGRNSEQFF. The CDR3 coding sequence is TGTGCCAGCAGCTTAGGCGGGAGGAATTCTGAGCAGTTCTTC. Together with reference TRBV5-4 and TRBJ2-1, the CDR3 gives the full variable domain: ETGVTQSPTHLIKTRGQQVTLRCSSQSGHNTVSWYQQALGQGPQFIFQYYREEENGRGNFPPRFSGLQFPNYSSELNVNALELDDSALYLCASSLGGRNSEQFFGPGTRLTVL.

This clone was observed a handful of times. The V gene is TRBV5-6, the J gene TRBJ1-1; a possible D gene is TRBD1 (5 bases). Germline values: CDR1 SGHDT, CDR2 YYEEEE. The CDR3 sequence is 15 residues long. Trimming pared 4 bases from V and 0 bases from J, leaving 13 bases between. The CDR3 reads CASSTTGRLNTEAFF. CDR3 DNA: TGTGCCAGCAGCACGACGGGACGGTTGAACACTGAAGCTTTCTTT.

The table lists this clone with a count of one. This chain links TRBV18 with TRBJ2-1, with D maybe TRBD2 (5 bases). The V gene lost 2 bases and the J gene lost 8 bases, with 22 bases spanning the gap. The CDR3 has 17 amino acids. The germline gives CDR1 KGHSH, CDR2 LQKENI. The CDR3 bases are TGTGCCAGCTCACCAGTTATGCTTTCCAGAGGGTATGATGAGCAGTTCTTC. Its translation: CASSPVMLSRGYDEQFF.

Only a few counts were recorded for this clone. The chain carries TRBV29-1 and TRBJ1-2; 9 positions agree with TRBD1. V lost 6 bases, J lost 8 bases, and 7 bases stayed unmatched. Germline values: CDR1 SQVTM, CDR2 ANQGSEA. The CDR3 consists of 12 residues. CDR3 nucleotides: TGCAGCGTCGACTGGGACAGGGAGGGCTACACCTTC. It specifies CSVDWDREGYTF.

Concerning this clone itself: The germline gene is not matched at one end of the junction; a read error may be the cause. The chain recombines TRBV5-1 with TRBJ2-7; unclear D gene. The germline V gene has CDR1 SGHRS and CDR2 YFSETQ. The CDR3 has 14 residues. The CDR3 region is CASSLAPASDEQYF. The CDR3 coding sequence is TGCGCCAGCAGCTTAGCCCCTGCCTCCGACGAGCAGTACTTC.

This rearrangement joins TRBV5-1 to TRBJ2-5, with TRBD2 matching 13 bases. V trimming: 3 bases; J trimming: 5 bases; junction bases outside the gene matches: 4. The CDR3 runs to 15 residues. CDR1 SGHRS and CDR2 YFSETQ come from the germline V gene. The DNA for the CDR3 is TGCGCCAGCAGCTGGACTAGCGGGAGTGGTGAGACCCAGTACTTC. Translation: CASSWTSGSGETQYF.

About this clone itself: This sample includes further DNA sequences coding for the same CDR3. The chain couples TRBV4-1 to TRBJ2-7; TRBD1 might be the D (6 bases). V was trimmed by 2 bases and J by 2 bases, leaving 10 bases between them. The CDR3 runs 14 residues. Germline loops: CDR1 MGHRA, CDR2 YSYEKL. CDR3 protein: CASSQPTGAYEQYF. In DNA, the CDR3 is TGCGCCAGCAGCCAACCGACAGGAGCCTACGAGCAGTACTTC.

The chain combines TRBV29-1 with TRBJ2-5; 10 bases are a match to TRBD1. The J call is doubtful: the DNA matches TRBJ2-7 better. CDR1 is SQVTM and CDR2 is ANQGSEA in the germline V gene. This CDR3 region has 13 residues. CDR3 sequence: CSGPGQGSYEQYF. The CDR3 DNA reads TGCAGTGGACCGGGACAGGGGTCCTACGAGCAGTACTTC.

The chain is built from TRBV7-6 and TRBJ2-5; 11 nucleotides match TRBD2. From germline, CDR1 is SGHVS and CDR2 FNYEAQ. The V segment lost 5 bases and the J segment 3 bases; nucleotides outside the gene matches: 8. This CDR3 is built from 16 residues. In nucleotides, the CDR3 is TGTGCCAGCAGCCGACTTTTTAGCGGGAGGGAAGAGACCCAGTACTTC. It translates to CASSRLFSGREETQYF.

The chain joins TRBV5-1 to TRBJ1-1, with 7 positions matching TRBD1. The V gene end was trimmed by 2 bases and the J gene end by 2 bases; junction bases not matched to a gene: 9. Per germline, CDR1 SGHRS and CDR2 YFSETQ. The CDR3 is 16 amino acids. The CDR3 spells CASSFGPGGYNTEAFF. CDR3 DNA sequence: TGCGCCAGCAGCTTTGGTCCAGGGGGGTATAACACTGAAGCTTTCTTT.

This clone was counted a single time. The chain has TRBV6-5 and TRBJ1-3; tentative D call: TRBD1 (5 bases). Per the germline V gene, CDR1 is MNHEY and CDR2 is SVGAGI. Trimming took 8 bases from V and 4 from J, leaving 15 bases between them. This CDR3 is 14 amino acids long. CDR3 residues: CASRPGRLGNTIYF. CDR3 nucleotides: TGTGCCAGCCGTCCGGGACGGTTGGGAAACACCATATATTTT.

The rearrangement links TRBV6-5 to TRBJ2-2; 7 bases align to TRBD2. This CDR3 has 15 amino acids. With 5 bases clipped from V and 2 bases from J, the junction kept 5 bases outside the gene matches. Germline CDR1 is MNHEY and CDR2 is SVGAGI. The chain's CDR3 is CASSNRDYNTGELFF. DNA of the CDR3: TGTGCCAGCAGTAACCGGGACTATAACACCGGGGAGCTGTTTTTT.

J is TRBJ2-2 and V is TRBV27, with no clear D. The germline V and J ends were trimmed by 0 bases and 6 bases, with 11 bases remaining between them. Germline values: CDR1 MNHEY, CDR2 SMNVEV (reference sequence). This CDR3 comprises 15 residues. The CDR3 sequence is CASSLSDPYPGELFF. CDR3 nucleotide sequence: TGTGCCAGCAGTTTATCGGACCCATACCCCGGGGAGCTGTTTTTT.

The chain couples TRBV5-1 to TRBJ2-1; D possibly corresponds to TRBD1 (5 bases). Between the trimmed V and J ends, which lost 4 bases and 9 bases, there was a span of 14 bases. This CDR3 contains 13 residues. Germline-derived CDR1 and CDR2 are SGHRS and YFSETQ. This CDR3 reads CASSLQGGGEQFF. CDR3 nucleotides: TGCGCCAGCAGCCTCCAGGGTGGTGGTGAGCAGTTCTTC.

About this clone: Other DNA sequences in the same sample also yield this CDR3. The chain uses TRBV5-1 and TRBJ2-2; a weak D match, TRBD2 (5 bases). Germline-derived CDR1 and CDR2 are SGHRS and YFSETQ. The CDR3 is 15 residues long. Deletions cut 0 bases from V and 2 bases from J, with 8 bases between. The CDR3 DNA sequence: TGCGCCAGCAGCTTGGCGGGGAGAAACACCGGGGAGCTGTTTTTT. This gives the protein CASSLAGRNTGELFF.

V usage is TRBV2 and J usage is TRBJ2-3; D may be TRBD2 (5 bases). The CDR3 has 15 amino acids. Germline lookup yields CDR1 SNHLY and CDR2 FYNNEI. V was trimmed by 8 bases and J by 2 bases, leaving 17 bases between them. The CDR3 here is CASGWAGNPTDTQYF. CDR3 bases: TGTGCCAGCGGCTGGGCGGGTAACCCCACAGATACGCAGTATTTT.

This rearrangement joins TRBV19 to TRBJ1-1; D ambiguous. The CDR3 runs 12 residues. V lost 8 bases to trimming and J lost 2 bases, with 9 bases between them. Per the germline V gene, CDR1 is LNHDA and CDR2 is SQIVND (reference sequence). The CDR3 DNA follows: TGTGCCAGTGGACGGACCAACACTGAAGCTTTCTTT. It encodes CASGRTNTEAFF. The full variable domain, completed using reference TRBV19 and TRBJ1-1, is DGGITQSPKYLFRKEGQNVTLSCEQNLNHDAMYWYRQDPGQGLRLIYYSQIVNDFQKGDIAEGYSVSREKKESFPLTVTSAQKNPTAFYLCASGRTNTEAFFGQGTRLTVV.

The chain couples TRBV28 to TRBJ1-5; D ambiguous. The ends were cut back, 5 bases at V and 5 bases at J, with 7 bases in the middle. Germline-derived CDR1 and CDR2 are MDHEN and SYDVKM. This CDR3 is 12 amino acids long. CDR3 coding DNA: TGTGCCAGCAGTCCATACTATCAGCCCCAGCATTTT. Its protein is CASSPYYQPQHF. Complete variable domain (other parts from reference TRBV28 and TRBJ1-5): DVKVTQSSRYLVKRTGEKVFLECVQDMDHENMFWYRQDPGLGLRLIYFSYDVKMKEKGDIPEGYSVSREKKERFSLILESASTNQTSMYLCASSPYYQPQHFGDGTRLSIL.

A single count supports this clone. This rearrangement joins TRBV28 to TRBJ1-4, with D possibly matching TRBD1 (5 bases). This CDR3 region has 17 residues. Looked up from germline, CDR1 is MDHEN and CDR2 is SYDVKM. The V end was cut by 2 bases, the J end by 6 bases, with 19 bases between. CDR3 protein: CASSLATGSITDEKLFF. CDR3 in DNA: TGTGCCAGCAGTTTAGCTACAGGATCAATCACCGATGAAAAACTGTTTTTT.

V gene TRBV28 combines with J gene TRBJ1-2, with 8 bases fitting TRBD1. The CDR3 runs 13 residues. The germline CDR1 and CDR2 sequences are MDHEN and SYDVKM. V lost 3 bases to trimming and J lost 7 bases; unmatched junction nucleotides: 4. CDR3 sequence: CASSFQGALGYTF. The CDR3 nucleotides are TGTGCCAGCAGTTTTCAGGGGGCGCTTGGCTACACCTTC.

The chain is built from TRBV19 and TRBJ1-5; 7 bases are shared with TRBD1. CDR3 length: 15 amino acids. Trimming cost V 4 bases and J 2 bases; bases outside gene matches: 5. Per the germline V gene, CDR1 is LNHDA and CDR2 is SQIVND (reference sequence). The DNA of the CDR3 is TGTGCCAGTAGTAAAAGGGGGCTGGGCAATCAGCCCCAGCATTTT. Its translation is CASSKRGLGNQPQHF.

CDR3 residues: CACEEVEKLFF. For the CDR3, the DNA is TGTGCCTGCGAGGAGGTTGAAAAACTGTTTTTT. This chain links TRBV30 with TRBJ1-4; D gene uncertain. The CDR3 totals 11 residues. Looked up from germline, CDR1 is GTSNPN and CDR2 is SVGIG (reference sequence). V was shortened by 6 bases and J by 7 bases, with 9 bases between the two germline ends. The full variable domain, its missing parts supplied by reference TRBV30 and TRBJ1-4, is SQTIHQWPATLVQPVGSPLSLECTVEGTSNPNLYWYRQAAGRGLQLLFYSVGIGQISSEVPQNLSASRPQDRQFILSSKKLLLSDSGFYLCACEEVEKLFFGSGTQLSVL.